This passage covers 32 T cell receptor beta chains from one sample sequenced in a study of OX40 agonist ivuxolimab in advanced cancers. The method was immunoSEQ multiplex PCR; TCRdb's version includes in-frame clones alone and lacks a portion of them. Of 50,000 or so clones listed, 85% were seen once; the top ten hold about a fifth. Sequences were derived from CD4+ or CD8+ T cells sorted from blood, sampled in a trial of the OX40 agonist ivuxolimab. These receptor sequences come from an adult with an advanced solid tumor such as melanoma, head and neck, liver or kidney cancer.

This clone was counted only a few times. The chain has TRBV19 and TRBJ1-6; D is perhaps TRBD1 (5 bases). Germline assignment: CDR1 LNHDA and CDR2 SQIVND (reference sequence). This CDR3 comprises 15 residues. With 7 bases removed from V and 6 bases from J, the gap between germline ends came to 16 bases. Here the CDR3 DNA reads TGTGCCAGTACCCCTACCGGGGGAGCTAATTCACCCCTCCACTTT. This encodes CASTPTGGANSPLHF.

In this sample, this clone turned up once. The gene calls are TRBV7-3 and TRBJ1-1, with 7 bases matching TRBD1. Germline CDR1 reads SGHTA; CDR2 reads FQGTGA. This CDR3 is built from 14 residues. Unmatched junction bases numbered 6, after V lost 3 bases and J lost 5 bases. The CDR3, as DNA: TGTGCCAGCAGCTTTAGACAGGGTGGAACTGAAGCTTTCTTT. It translates to CASSFRQGGTEAFF.

The chain uses TRBV4-3 and TRBJ2-1; D unresolved. V lost 0 bases, J lost 0 bases, and 12 bases lay in between. Germline V gene data show CDR1 as LGHNA and CDR2 as YSLEER. The CDR3 length is 17 residues. The CDR3 region has the DNA TGCGCCAGCAGCCAAGAACTCGTGACCAGCTCCTACAATGAGCAGTTCTTC. Its protein product is CASSQELVTSSYNEQFF.

The chain joins TRBV4-1 to TRBJ2-7; TRBD2 matches at 10 bases. In germline, CDR1 is MGHRA, CDR2 YSYEKL. The trim removed 2 bases at V and 5 bases at J, leaving 12 bases unmatched. The CDR3 covers 17 residues. This CDR3 is CASSQTLPLAGSHEQYV. The DNA for the CDR3 is TGCGCCAGCAGCCAAACCCTTCCACTAGCGGGGAGCCACGAGCAGTACGTC.

This chain links TRBV11-1 with TRBJ2-7; D may correspond to TRBD1 or TRBD2 (5 bases each). V was clipped by 5 bases and J by 2 bases, with 13 bases between them. Germline CDR1 reads SGHAT; CDR2 reads FQDESV (reference sequence). The CDR3 sequence is 14 residues long. The CDR3 sequence: CASSPVRGPYEQYV. The CDR3 nucleotides read TGTGCCAGCAGCCCCGTGAGGGGACCCTACGAGCAGTACGTC.

This clone was recorded only once. V and J are TRBV7-6 and TRBJ2-3; D is perhaps TRBD1 (6 bases). With 0 bases removed from V and 2 bases from J, the gap between germline ends came to 9 bases. This CDR3 is built from 15 residues. Germline V CDR1 and CDR2: SGHVS, FNYEAQ. CDR3 loop: CASSLAGADTDTQYF. In DNA, the CDR3 is TGTGCCAGCAGCTTAGCGGGGGCGGACACAGATACGCAGTATTTT.

This sequence joins TRBV23-1 and TRBJ1-1; D is possibly TRBD1 (6 bases). TRBV23-1 qualifies as an ORF whose function is uncertain. V shed 3 bases and J shed 5 bases, with 16 bases lying between them. The CDR3 contains 15 residues. The CDR3 coding sequence is TGCGCCAGCAGTCACACCTCAGGGGTAGAAACTGAAGCTTTCTTT. This translates into CASSHTSGVETEAFF.

J is TRBJ1-2 and V is TRBV7-2; D gene unclear. This CDR3 has 12 amino acids. Trimming took 4 bases from V and 8 from J, leaving 11 bases between them. CDR1 and CDR2 (germline): SGHTA, FQGNSA. This CDR3 is CASSSPGSGYTF. In DNA, the CDR3 is TGTGCCAGCAGCTCCCCGGGGTCGGGCTACACCTTC.

This clone rates as medium-sized (0.01 to 0.1%). The chain uses TRBV28 and TRBJ1-4; 10 bases fit TRBD1. CDR1 is MDHEN and CDR2 is SYDVKM in the germline V gene. This CDR3 is 15 amino acids long. V trimming: 5 bases; J trimming: 3 bases; junction bases outside the gene matches: 3. The CDR3 reads CASSGQGGPNEKLFF. The CDR3 DNA reads as TGTGCCAGCAGTGGACAGGGGGGACCTAATGAAAAACTGTTTTTT. The full variable domain, with the rest looked up from reference TRBV28 and TRBJ1-4, is DVKVTQSSRYLVKRTGEKVFLECVQDMDHENMFWYRQDPGLGLRLIYFSYDVKMKEKGDIPEGYSVSREKKERFSLILESASTNQTSMYLCASSGQGGPNEKLFFGSGTQLSVL.

The CDR3 DNA reads as TGTGCCAGCAGTCTCACAGGGGGGGTAGATACGCAGTATTTT. It encodes CASSLTGGVDTQYF. This chain uses TRBV28 with TRBJ2-3; weak D call: TRBD1 (8 bases). Germline values: CDR1 MDHEN, CDR2 SYDVKM. The ends were cut back, 5 bases at V and 5 bases at J, with 14 bases in the middle. The CDR3 spans 14 residues.

The chain recombines TRBV27 with TRBJ2-2; weak D call: TRBD2 (6 bases). Germline V lookup: CDR1 MNHEY, CDR2 SMNVEV (reference sequence). Trimming removed 4 bases from V and 7 bases from J, with 13 bases in between. The CDR3 runs 14 residues. DNA for the CDR3: TGTGCCAGCAGTTCTGCTAGCGAGGGCGGGGAGCTGTTTTTT. It encodes CASSSASEGGELFF.

The chain links TRBV9 to TRBJ1-1, with 8 nucleotides matching TRBD1. Germline V gene data show CDR1 as SGDLS and CDR2 as YYNGEE. This CDR3 is built from 14 residues. After removal of 3 bases from V and 4 bases from J, the junction contained 5 bases not matched to a gene. In DNA, the CDR3 is TGTGCCAGCAGCGAGACAGGGGATTCCACTGAAGCTTTCTTT. Amino acid sequence: CASSETGDSTEAFF. Looking up the rest from reference TRBV9 and TRBJ1-1 gives the full variable domain: DSGVTQTPKHLITATGQRVTLRCSPRSGDLSVYWYQQSLDQGLQFLIQYYNGEERAKGNILERFSAQQFPDLHSELNLSSLELGDSALYFCASSETGDSTEAFFGQGTRLTVV.

This rearrangement joins TRBV4-1 to TRBJ1-1; no firm D call. From germline, CDR1 is MGHRA and CDR2 YSYEKL. The germline V and J ends were trimmed by 4 bases and 6 bases, with 9 bases remaining between them. This CDR3 contains 12 residues. CDR3 protein: CASSPTGAEAFF. The DNA for the CDR3 is TGCGCCAGCAGCCCTACCGGGGCTGAAGCTTTCTTT.

V gene TRBV19 combines with J gene TRBJ2-2; 7 nucleotides agree with TRBD2. In germline, CDR1 is LNHDA, CDR2 SQIVND (reference sequence). The V segment lost 5 bases and the J segment 2 bases; nucleotides outside the gene matches: 14. The CDR3 has 18 amino acids. In nucleotides, the CDR3 is TGTGCCAGTAGTCCCTCGACTAGCCGAGGACTTAACACCGGGGAGCTGTTTTTT. It translates to CASSPSTSRGLNTGELFF.

J is TRBJ2-1 and V is TRBV7-7, with 13 bases matching TRBD2. The CDR3 totals 15 residues. CDR1 SSHAT and CDR2 FNYEAQ come from the germline V gene (reference sequence). Germline trimming cut 5 bases from V and 8 bases from J; bases unmatched to any gene: 6. This CDR3 reads CASSPWTSGGDEQFF. The CDR3 DNA reads as TGTGCCAGCAGCCCTTGGACTAGCGGGGGCGATGAGCAGTTCTTC. The entire variable domain, with the rest obtained from reference TRBV7-7 and TRBJ2-1, is as follows: GAGVSQSPRYKVTKRGQDVTLRCDPISSHATLYWYQQALGQGPEFLTYFNYEAQPDKSGLPSDRFSAERPEGSISTLTIQRTEQRDSAMYRCASSPWTSGGDEQFFGPGTRLTVL.

The J gene is TRBJ2-2, the V gene TRBV6-5; D may be TRBD2 (5 bases). Germline V lookup: CDR1 MNHEY, CDR2 SVGAGI. The CDR3 consists of 14 residues. Trimming took off 6 bases at V and 3 bases at J, with 11 bases between the two ends. CDR3 in amino acids: CASSFGEYTGELFF. CDR3 DNA: TGTGCCAGCAGCTTCGGGGAATACACCGGGGAGCTGTTTTTT.

Remarks on this clone: This sample includes further DNA sequences coding for the same CDR3. V and J are TRBV29-1 and TRBJ2-3, with TRBD2 matching over 7 bases. The J segment lost 5 bases and the V segment lost 3 bases, leaving 8 bases of the junction unmatched. CDR3 length equals 14 residues. Germline V CDR1 and CDR2: SQVTM, ANQGSEA. The CDR3 here is CSVDRLGGGDTQYF. CDR3 bases: TGCAGCGTTGACCGTCTGGGGGGGGGAGATACGCAGTATTTT.

The J gene is TRBJ2-1, the V gene TRBV4-1; 8 bases line up with TRBD1. The CDR3 covers 18 residues. The junction had 8 bases not matched to a gene; V was cut back by 1 base and J by 0 bases. Looked up from germline, CDR1 is MGHRA and CDR2 is YSYEKL. The CDR3 DNA is TGCGCCAGCAGCCAAGTTCCGACAGGGGACCCCTCCTACAATGAGCAGTTCTTC. The encoded protein is CASSQVPTGDPSYNEQFF.

This chain uses TRBV5-5 with TRBJ2-2; D may be TRBD1 (6 bases). The V gene lost 3 bases and the J gene lost 6 bases, with 18 bases spanning the gap. The CDR3 loop spans 16 amino acids. Germline CDR1 SGHKS, CDR2 YYEKEE (reference sequence). CDR3 sequence: CASSSDRSLGAGELFF. CDR3 DNA sequence: TGTGCCAGCAGCTCCGACAGGTCCCTAGGGGCCGGGGAGCTGTTTTTT. The full variable domain, in which reference TRBV5-5 and TRBJ2-2 provide the parts outside the CDR3, is DAGVTQSPTHLIKTRGQQVTLRCSPISGHKSVSWYQQVLGQGPQFIFQYYEKEERGRGNFPDRFSARQFPNYSSELNVNALLLGDSALYLCASSSDRSLGAGELFFGEGSRLTVL.

The chain links TRBV28 to TRBJ2-2; a possible D gene is TRBD2 (6 bases). With 1 base removed from V and 2 bases from J, the gap between germline ends came to 17 bases. CDR1 is MDHEN and CDR2 is SYDVKM in the germline V gene. The CDR3 has 18 residues. The CDR3 region has the DNA TGTGCCAGCAGTTTATACACCGGGGCGGGGCCTAACACCGGGGAGCTGTTTTTT. The encoded protein is CASSLYTGAGPNTGELFF.

This clone was found once. The chain recombines TRBV28 with TRBJ1-6; 8 nucleotides match TRBD1. Germline CDR1 reads MDHEN; CDR2 reads SYDVKM. This CDR3 comprises 16 residues. The V segment lost 6 bases and the J segment 4 bases; nucleotides outside the gene matches: 8. The CDR3 coding sequence is TGTGCCAGCAGAAGAGACAGGGGCTTATATAATTCACCCCTCCACTTT. This translates into CASRRDRGLYNSPLHF. Variable domain in full (rest from reference TRBV28 and TRBJ1-6): DVKVTQSSRYLVKRTGEKVFLECVQDMDHENMFWYRQDPGLGLRLIYFSYDVKMKEKGDIPEGYSVSREKKERFSLILESASTNQTSMYLCASRRDRGLYNSPLHFGNGTRLTVT.

V gene TRBV10-3 combines with J gene TRBJ1-1, with TRBD1 matching over 7 bases. With 2 bases clipped from V and 0 bases from J, the junction kept 0 bases outside the gene matches. Looked up from germline, CDR1 is ENHRY and CDR2 is SYGVKD. The CDR3 is 14 amino acids. The CDR3 DNA follows: TGTGCCATCAGTGAGGACAGGGTGAACACTGAAGCTTTCTTT. Residues: CAISEDRVNTEAFF.

J is TRBJ2-5 and V is TRBV19; perhaps TRBD1 as D (6 bases). Germline V gene lookup returns CDR1 LNHDA and CDR2 SQIVND (reference sequence). V was trimmed by 7 bases and J by 13 bases, leaving 16 bases between them. This CDR3 region has 11 residues. CDR3 DNA sequence: TGTGCCAGTACCGACCGACAGGAGTGGTACTTC. Protein sequence: CASTDRQEWYF.

This chain joins TRBV9 and TRBJ2-3, with a possible D match to TRBD2 (7 bases). The CDR3 sequence is 15 residues long. V dropped 3 bases and J dropped 1 base, with 12 bases sitting between them. The germline CDR1 and CDR2 sequences are SGDLS and YYNGEE. The CDR3 region has the DNA TGTGCCAGCAGCGCGGAAGGGGGGGGCACAGATACGCAGTATTTT. Its translation is CASSAEGGGTDTQYF.

This clone has just one count. This chain joins TRBV4-1 and TRBJ1-2; possible D gene TRBD1, 5 bases. V lost 1 base to trimming and J lost 4 bases, with 7 bases between them. Germline V CDR1 and CDR2: MGHRA, YSYEKL. The CDR3 is 13 residues long. CDR3 in amino acids: CASSQGGLYGYTF. For the CDR3, the DNA is TGCGCCAGCAGCCAAGGGGGACTCTATGGCTACACCTTC.

In the case of this clone: A much larger clone lies a single base off, so this may be a read error. The J gene is TRBJ1-3, the V gene TRBV7-9; a possible D gene is TRBD1 (5 bases). There are 15 residues in the CDR3. Germline CDR1 and CDR2: SEHNR and FQNEAQ (reference sequence). Trimming stripped 3 bases from V and 5 bases from J, with 14 bases between. This chain's CDR3 is CASSFSGGTRNTIYF. DNA of the CDR3: TGTGCCAGCAGCTTTTCGGGGGGGACTAGAAACACCATATATTTT.

In regard to this clone: A junction end diverges from the germline sequence, so it may reflect a read error. The chain links TRBV10-1 to TRBJ2-3, with D unclear. The CDR3 runs 15 residues. The germline V gene has CDR1 WNHNN and CDR2 SYGVQD (reference sequence). The CDR3 region has the DNA TGCGCCAGCAGTGAGTCACCGAACTGGGGAAGATACGCAGTATTT. Residues: CASSESPNWGRYAVF.

By share, this clone counts as medium-sized. This sequence joins TRBV6-6 and TRBJ1-3; the D is unclear. The V end was cut by 8 bases, the J end by 5 bases, with 10 bases between. Per germline, CDR1 MNHNY and CDR2 SVGAGI (reference sequence). The CDR3 runs to 12 residues. CDR3 loop: CASSRPRNTIYF. CDR3 in DNA: TGTGCCAGCTCCCGTCCACGAAACACCATATATTTT.

This chain links TRBV4-2 with TRBJ2-3; D is unclear. The germline V gene encodes CDR1 LGHNA and CDR2 YNFKEQ. The CDR3 extends over 20 amino acids. The ends were cut back, 0 bases at V and 0 bases at J, with 22 bases in the middle. For the CDR3, the DNA is TGTGCCAGCAGCCAAGAGGATGCCGGGTCCACTTCCCCTAGCACAGATACGCAGTATTTT. Encoded protein: CASSQEDAGSTSPSTDTQYF.

The J gene is TRBJ2-2, the V gene TRBV28, with D tentatively TRBD1 or TRBD2 (5 bases each). The CDR3 consists of 15 residues. The V end was cut by 3 bases, the J end by 3 bases, with 11 bases between. Germline assignment: CDR1 MDHEN and CDR2 SYDVKM. The DNA for the CDR3 is TGTGCCAGCAGTTTTATTGGGGGATACACCGGGGAGCTGTTTTTT. Its protein product is CASSFIGGYTGELFF.

The chain uses TRBV27 and TRBJ1-6; D gene uncertain. Deletions cut 5 bases from V and 5 bases from J, with 10 bases between. CDR3 length equals 14 residues. Germline V gives CDR1 MNHEY, CDR2 SMNVEV (reference sequence). As DNA, the CDR3 is TGTGCCAGCAGTCTCTGGTTGGATAATTCACCCCTCCACTTT. Its translation: CASSLWLDNSPLHF.

Within the sample, this clone is medium-sized. Without the conserved terminal phenylalanine or tryptophan, this CDR3 likely stems from a read error. The limits of the CDR3 on the DNA are not certain, so only TCRdb's listed CDR3 is given. V gene TRBV4-1 combines with J gene TRBJ1-1; the table assigns TRBD1, which was not confirmed against the DNA. CDR1 MGHRA and CDR2 YSYEKL come from the germline V gene. 12 amino acids form the CDR3, both terminal residues included. This chain's CDR3 is CASSQDRQSLLG.